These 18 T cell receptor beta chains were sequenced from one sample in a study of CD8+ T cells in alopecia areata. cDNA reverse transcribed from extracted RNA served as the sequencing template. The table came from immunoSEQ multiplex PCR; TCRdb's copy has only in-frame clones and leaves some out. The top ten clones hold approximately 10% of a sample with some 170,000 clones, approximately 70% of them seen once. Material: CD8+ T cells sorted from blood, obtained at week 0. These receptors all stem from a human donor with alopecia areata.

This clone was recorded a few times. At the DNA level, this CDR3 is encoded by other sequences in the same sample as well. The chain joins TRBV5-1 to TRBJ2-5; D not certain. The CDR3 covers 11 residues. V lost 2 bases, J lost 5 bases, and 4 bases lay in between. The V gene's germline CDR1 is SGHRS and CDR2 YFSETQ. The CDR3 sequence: CASSFGETQYF. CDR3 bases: TGCGCCAGCAGCTTCGGGGAGACCCAGTACTTC.

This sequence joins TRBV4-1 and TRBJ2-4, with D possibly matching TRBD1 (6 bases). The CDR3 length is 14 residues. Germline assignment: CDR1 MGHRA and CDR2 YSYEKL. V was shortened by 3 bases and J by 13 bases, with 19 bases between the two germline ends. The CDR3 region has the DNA TGCGCCAGCAGCCATGAGGACAGAGCAAAAATACAGTACTTC. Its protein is CASSHEDRAKIQYF.

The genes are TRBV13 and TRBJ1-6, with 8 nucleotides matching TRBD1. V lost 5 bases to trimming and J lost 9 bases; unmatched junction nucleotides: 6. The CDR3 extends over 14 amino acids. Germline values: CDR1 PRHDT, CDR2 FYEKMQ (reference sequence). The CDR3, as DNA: TGTGCCAGCAGCCAGGACAGGGTGGCTTCACCCCTCCACTTT. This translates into CASSQDRVASPLHF.

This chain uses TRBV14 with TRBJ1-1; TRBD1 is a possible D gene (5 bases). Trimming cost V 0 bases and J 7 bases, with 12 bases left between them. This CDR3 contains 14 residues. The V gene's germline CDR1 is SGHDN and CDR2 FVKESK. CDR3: CASSQDMGTNEAFF. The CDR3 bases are TGTGCCAGCAGCCAAGATATGGGGACCAATGAAGCTTTCTTT.

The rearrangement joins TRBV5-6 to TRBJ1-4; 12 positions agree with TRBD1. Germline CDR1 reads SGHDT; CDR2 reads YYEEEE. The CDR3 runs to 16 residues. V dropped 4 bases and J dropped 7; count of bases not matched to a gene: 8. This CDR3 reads CASSQEGQGASEKLFF. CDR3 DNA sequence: TGTGCCAGCAGCCAGGAGGGACAGGGGGCGAGTGAAAAACTGTTTTTT.

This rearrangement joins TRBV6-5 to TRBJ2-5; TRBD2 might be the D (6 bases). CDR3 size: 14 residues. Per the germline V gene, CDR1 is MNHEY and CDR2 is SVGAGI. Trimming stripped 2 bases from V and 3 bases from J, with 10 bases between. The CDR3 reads CASSYGPSEETQYF. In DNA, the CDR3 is TGTGCCAGCAGTTACGGGCCTAGCGAAGAGACCCAGTACTTC.

CDR3 residues: CSVDRTGGEQYF. CDR3 in DNA: TGCAGCGTTGATCGGACAGGGGGAGAGCAGTACTTC. The gene calls are TRBV29-1 and TRBJ2-7, with 10 bases that match TRBD1. V shed 3 bases and J 7 bases; nucleotides not matched to a gene: 3. This CDR3 is built from 12 residues. Germline lookup yields CDR1 SQVTM and CDR2 ANQGSEA.

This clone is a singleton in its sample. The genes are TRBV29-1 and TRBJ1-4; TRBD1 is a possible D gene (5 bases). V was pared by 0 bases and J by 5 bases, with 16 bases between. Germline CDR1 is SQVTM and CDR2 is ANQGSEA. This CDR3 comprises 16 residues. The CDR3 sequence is CSVEDPRAEGNEKLFF. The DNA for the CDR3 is TGCAGCGTTGAAGACCCGCGGGCCGAGGGGAATGAAAAACTGTTTTTT. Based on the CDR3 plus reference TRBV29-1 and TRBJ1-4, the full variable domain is SAVISQKPSRDICQRGTSLTIQCQVDSQVTMMFWYRQQPGQSLTLIATANQGSEATYESGFVIDKFPISRPNLTFSTLTVSNMSPEDSSIYLCSVEDPRAEGNEKLFFGSGTQLSVL.

The CDR3 here is CASSEWDTYGYTF. The CDR3 DNA is TGTGCCAGCAGTGAGTGGGACACCTATGGCTACACCTTC. The rearrangement uses TRBV6-1 and TRBJ1-2; D might be TRBD1 (6 bases). This CDR3 region has 13 residues. Trimming removed 3 bases from V and 4 bases from J, with 9 bases in between. Germline loops: CDR1 MNHNS, CDR2 SASEGT.

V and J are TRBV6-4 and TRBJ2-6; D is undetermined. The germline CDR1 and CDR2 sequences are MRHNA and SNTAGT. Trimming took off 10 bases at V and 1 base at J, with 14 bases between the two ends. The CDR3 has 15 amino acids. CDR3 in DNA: TGTGCCACATCCCTTCGGGCATCTGGGGCCAACGTCCTGACTTTC. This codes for CATSLRASGANVLTF.

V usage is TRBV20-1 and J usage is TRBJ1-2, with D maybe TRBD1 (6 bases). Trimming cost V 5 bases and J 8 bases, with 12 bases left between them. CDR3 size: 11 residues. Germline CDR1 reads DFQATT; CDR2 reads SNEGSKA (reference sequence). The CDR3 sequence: CSAVGAGGYTF. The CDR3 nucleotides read TGCAGTGCTGTGGGGGCGGGCGGCTACACCTTC.

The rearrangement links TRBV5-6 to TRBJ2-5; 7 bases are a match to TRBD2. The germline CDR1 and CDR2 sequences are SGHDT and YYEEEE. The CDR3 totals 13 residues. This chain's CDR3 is CATFGGTGETQYF. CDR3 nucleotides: TGTGCTACCTTCGGGGGGACGGGTGAGACCCAGTACTTC. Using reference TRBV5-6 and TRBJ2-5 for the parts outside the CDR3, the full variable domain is DAGVTQSPTHLIKTRGQQVTLRCSPKSGHDTVSWYQQALGQGPQFIFQYYEEEERQRGNFPDRFSGHQFPNYSSELNVNALLLGDSALYLCATFGGTGETQYFGPGTRLLVL.

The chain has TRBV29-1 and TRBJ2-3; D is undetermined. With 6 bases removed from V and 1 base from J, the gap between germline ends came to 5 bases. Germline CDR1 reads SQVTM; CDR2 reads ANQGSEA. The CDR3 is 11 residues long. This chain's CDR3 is CSVQGTDTQYF. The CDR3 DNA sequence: TGCAGCGTGCAGGGCACAGATACGCAGTATTTT.

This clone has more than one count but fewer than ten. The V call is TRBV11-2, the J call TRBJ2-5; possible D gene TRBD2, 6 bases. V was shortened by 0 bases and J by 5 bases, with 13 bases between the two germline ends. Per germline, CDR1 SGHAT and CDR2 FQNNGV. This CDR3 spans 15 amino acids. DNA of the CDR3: TGTGCCAGCAGCTTAGAGAGTGGGGGGTTGGAGACCCAGTACTTC. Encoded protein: CASSLESGGLETQYF.

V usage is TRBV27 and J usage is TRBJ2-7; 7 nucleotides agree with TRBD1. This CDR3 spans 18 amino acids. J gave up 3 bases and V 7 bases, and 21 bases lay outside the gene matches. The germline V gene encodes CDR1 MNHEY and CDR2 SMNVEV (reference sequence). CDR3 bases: TGTGCCAGCACCTTCCGTGCGCAGGACCGGACAGGTGGCTACGAGCAGTACTTC. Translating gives CASTFRAQDRTGGYEQYF.

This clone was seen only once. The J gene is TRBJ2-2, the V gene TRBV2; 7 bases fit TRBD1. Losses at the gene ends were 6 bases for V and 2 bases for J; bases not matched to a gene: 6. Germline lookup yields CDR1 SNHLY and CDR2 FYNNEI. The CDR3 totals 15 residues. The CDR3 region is CASRLRDRNTGELFF. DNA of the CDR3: TGTGCCAGCAGACTCCGGGACAGAAACACCGGGGAGCTGTTTTTT.

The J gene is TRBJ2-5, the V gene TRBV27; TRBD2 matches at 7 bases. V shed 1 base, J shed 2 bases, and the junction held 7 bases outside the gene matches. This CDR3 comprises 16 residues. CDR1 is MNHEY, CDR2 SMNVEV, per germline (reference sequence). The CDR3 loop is CASSLYFGLEQETQYF. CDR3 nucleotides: TGTGCCAGCAGTTTATACTTCGGACTAGAACAAGAGACCCAGTACTTC.

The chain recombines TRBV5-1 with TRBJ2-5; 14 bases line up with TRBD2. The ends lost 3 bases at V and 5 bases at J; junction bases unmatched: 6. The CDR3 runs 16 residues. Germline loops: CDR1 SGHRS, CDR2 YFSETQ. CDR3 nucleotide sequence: TGCGCCAGCAGCTCGGGGACTAGCGGGGGACGCGAGACCCAGTACTTC. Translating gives CASSSGTSGGRETQYF.